Shown below are 27 T cell receptor beta chains from a single sample sequenced in a study of shared clonotypes between healthy human individuals. TCRdb keeps only in-frame clones here, not all; method: immunoSEQ multiplex PCR. Of 850,000 to 1,200,000 clones listed, around 75% are singletons. Specimen: memory CD4+ T cells sorted from blood. Regarding subset: CD45RA-negative fraction. These receptors were taken from a man aged 18 to 30 in good health.

This chain connects TRBV25-1 to TRBJ1-5, with D uncertain. V lost 2 bases, J lost 3 bases, and 8 bases lay in between. There are 14 residues in the CDR3. Looked up from germline, CDR1 is MGHDK and CDR2 is SYGVNS. In DNA form, the CDR3 reads TGTGCCAGCAGTGAAAGCGGATACAATCAGCCCCAGCATTTT. It encodes CASSESGYNQPQHF.

The chain combines TRBV29-1 with TRBJ2-7; TRBD2 is a possible D gene (5 bases). CDR3 length equals 16 residues. CDR1 and CDR2 (germline): SQVTM, ANQGSEA. Trimming stripped 0 bases from V and 3 bases from J, with 18 bases between. The CDR3 region has the DNA TGCAGCGTTGAAGAGTTGGATGGACTTTGGGGCTACGAGCAGTACTTC. Translated, it gives CSVEELDGLWGYEQYF.

The rearrangement joins TRBV14 to TRBJ2-7; D is unresolved. With 4 bases removed from V and 4 bases from J, the gap between germline ends came to 8 bases. CDR3 length: 12 amino acids. Germline CDR1 SGHDN, CDR2 FVKESK. The CDR3 here is CASSRFWYEQYF. CDR3 bases: TGTGCCAGCAGCCGTTTTTGGTACGAGCAGTACTTC.

This rearrangement joins TRBV6-1 to TRBJ2-2; TRBD1 might be the D (7 bases). The CDR3 totals 15 residues. Germline V gives CDR1 MNHNS, CDR2 SASEGT. Between the trimmed V and J ends, which lost 5 bases and 9 bases, there was a span of 19 bases. In DNA, the CDR3 is TGTGCCAGCAGTTCTCGCGGGACAGCCCTCCGGGAGCTGTTTTTT. Residues: CASSSRGTALRELFF.

The chain is built from TRBV5-1 and TRBJ2-5; 7 nucleotides match TRBD1. Trimming took 4 bases from V and 4 from J; bases not matched to a gene: 7. The CDR3 loop spans 14 amino acids. From germline, CDR1 is SGHRS and CDR2 YFSETQ. CDR3 sequence (DNA): TGCGCCAGCAGCGCCCAACAGGGGATAGAGACCCAGTACTTC. It translates to CASSAQQGIETQYF. The full variable domain, with the rest looked up from reference TRBV5-1 and TRBJ2-5, is KAGVTQTPRYLIKTRGQQVTLSCSPISGHRSVSWYQQTPGQGLQFLFEYFSETQRNKGNFPGRFSGRQFSNSRSEMNVSTLELGDSALYLCASSAQQGIETQYFGPGTRLLVL.

This sequence joins TRBV5-1 and TRBJ2-1; 11 bases match TRBD2. J was trimmed by 7 bases and V by 4 bases; bases with no gene match: 7. There are 15 residues in the CDR3. CDR1 and CDR2 from the germline V gene are SGHRS and YFSETQ. Here the CDR3 DNA reads TGCGCCAGCAGCATCTCTAGCGGGGGGATAAATGAGCAGTTCTTC. This translates into CASSISSGGINEQFF.

The rearrangement links TRBV9 to TRBJ2-7; no definite D call. The germline gives CDR1 SGDLS, CDR2 YYNGEE. Trimming shortened V by 3 bases and J by 3 bases, and 16 bases separated the two germline ends. The CDR3 extends over 15 amino acids. The CDR3 is CASSAGPVGFYEQYF. The CDR3, as DNA: TGTGCCAGCAGCGCGGGCCCCGTGGGCTTCTACGAGCAGTACTTC.

J is TRBJ1-2 and V is TRBV19, with D unclear. CDR1 LNHDA and CDR2 SQIVND come from the germline V gene (reference sequence). The CDR3 has 13 residues. Trimming took 7 bases from V and 2 from J, leaving 11 bases between them. The CDR3 is CASTTGFNYGYTF. DNA of the CDR3: TGTGCCAGTACCACGGGGTTCAACTATGGCTACACCTTC.

The V gene is TRBV10-2, the J gene TRBJ1-1; 9 nucleotides align to TRBD1. This CDR3 comprises 17 residues. With V trimmed by 6 bases and J by 2 bases, 13 bases remained unmatched. Germline V CDR1 and CDR2: WSHSY, SAAADI. The CDR3 sequence: CASSPGTGRGGNTEAFF. In DNA form, the CDR3 reads TGCGCCAGCAGCCCCGGGACAGGGCGAGGGGGAAACACTGAAGCTTTCTTT.

The CDR3 here is CASSNKGGSRDTEAFF. Here the CDR3 DNA reads TGTGCCAGCAGCAATAAAGGGGGGTCCAGGGACACTGAAGCTTTCTTT. V gene TRBV5-4 combines with J gene TRBJ1-1, with D perhaps TRBD1 (6 bases). The germline V and J ends were trimmed by 4 bases and 3 bases, with 19 bases remaining between them. The CDR3 has 16 amino acids. Per germline, CDR1 SGHNT and CDR2 YYREEE (reference sequence).

J is TRBJ1-3 and V is TRBV5-1, with D hard to call. The CDR3 covers 16 residues. Trimming took 4 bases from V and 2 from J, leaving 16 bases between them. Germline values: CDR1 SGHRS, CDR2 YFSETQ. DNA for the CDR3: TGCGCCAGCAGCCAATCCCCGGGAACAACTGGAAACACCATATATTTT. Its protein is CASSQSPGTTGNTIYF. Looking up the rest from reference TRBV5-1 and TRBJ1-3 gives the full variable domain: KAGVTQTPRYLIKTRGQQVTLSCSPISGHRSVSWYQQTPGQGLQFLFEYFSETQRNKGNFPGRFSGRQFSNSRSEMNVSTLELGDSALYLCASSQSPGTTGNTIYFGEGSWLTVV.

This chain joins TRBV2 and TRBJ1-1; no clear D. CDR1 and CDR2 from the germline V gene are SNHLY and FYNNEI. V lost 4 bases and J lost 0, with 12 bases in between. There are 15 residues in the CDR3. As DNA, the CDR3 is TGTGCCAGCAGTGTTAGACGGATACTGAACACTGAAGCTTTCTTT. Encoded protein: CASSVRRILNTEAFF.

The gene calls are TRBV4-2 and TRBJ2-7; D not resolved. This CDR3 region has 14 residues. The germline gives CDR1 LGHNA, CDR2 YNFKEQ. V lost 0 bases and J lost 3, with 9 bases in between. CDR3 residues: CASSQDHGNYEQYF. The CDR3 region has the DNA TGTGCCAGCAGCCAAGATCACGGAAACTACGAGCAGTACTTC.

The chain uses TRBV5-1 and TRBJ2-7; TRBD2 matches at 13 bases. CDR1 and CDR2 (germline): SGHRS, YFSETQ. With V trimmed by 4 bases and J by 5 bases, 6 bases remained unmatched. The length of the CDR3 is 15 residues. CDR3 protein: CASSARTSGSHEQYF. The DNA of the CDR3 is TGCGCCAGCAGCGCCAGGACTAGCGGGAGCCACGAGCAGTACTTC.

The table lists this clone with a count of one. The chain couples TRBV11-3 to TRBJ2-1; 7 bases line up with TRBD1. This CDR3 has 13 residues. J was trimmed by 7 bases and V by 7 bases; bases with no gene match: 7. CDR1 is SGHNT, CDR2 YENEEA, per germline. The CDR3 is CASNQRGLNEQFF. CDR3 sequence (DNA): TGTGCCAGCAATCAAAGGGGGCTGAATGAGCAGTTCTTC.

The chain joins TRBV7-2 to TRBJ1-5; D unclear. CDR1 and CDR2 (germline): SGHTA, FQGNSA. Trimming cost V 1 base and J 7 bases, with 14 bases left between them. The CDR3 extends over 15 amino acids. CDR3 sequence: CASSLGLGLGQPQHF. In DNA form, the CDR3 reads TGTGCCAGCAGCTTAGGTTTAGGGTTGGGGCAGCCCCAGCATTTT.

The CDR3 loop is CASSPLRDSGTANLAKNIQYF. As DNA, the CDR3 is TGTGCCAGCAGCCCCCTCCGAGACTCCGGGACAGCAAATCTAGCCAAAAACATTCAGTACTTC. The chain is built from TRBV28 and TRBJ2-4, with 7 nucleotides matching TRBD1. Looked up from germline, CDR1 is MDHEN and CDR2 is SYDVKM. Germline trimming cut 6 bases from V and 0 bases from J; bases unmatched to any gene: 23. This CDR3 contains 21 residues.

The gene calls are TRBV11-3 and TRBJ1-5; a weak D match, TRBD1 (6 bases). The CDR3 loop spans 16 amino acids. Germline loops: CDR1 SGHNT, CDR2 YENEEA. V was trimmed by 7 bases and J by 0 bases, leaving 16 bases between them. CDR3 region: CASNKGGRSSNQPQHF. The DNA of the CDR3 is TGTGCCAGCAACAAGGGGGGGCGGAGTAGCAATCAGCCCCAGCATTTT.

This clone has just one count. V and J are TRBV2 and TRBJ2-3; 8 bases agree with TRBD1. Germline lookup yields CDR1 SNHLY and CDR2 FYNNEI. With 4 bases clipped from V and 1 base from J, the junction kept 1 base outside the gene matches. This CDR3 is 14 amino acids long. CDR3 sequence (DNA): TGTGCCAGCAGTGCGGGACAGGGCACAGATACGCAGTATTTT. Encoded protein: CASSAGQGTDTQYF. The complete variable domain, with remaining parts taken from reference TRBV2 and TRBJ2-3, reads EPEVTQTPSHQVTQMGQEVILRCVPISNHLYFYWYRQILGQKVEFLVSFYNNEISEKSEIFDDQFSVERPDGSNFTLKIRSTKLEDSAMYFCASSAGQGTDTQYFGPGTRLTVL.

CDR3 protein: CASSPQAGETQYF. The CDR3 DNA is TGTGCCAGCAGCCCCCAGGCCGGGGAGACCCAGTACTTC. J is TRBJ2-5 and V is TRBV9; D unclear. The CDR3 extends over 13 amino acids. Trimming stripped 4 bases from V and 5 bases from J, with 12 bases between. CDR1 is SGDLS and CDR2 is YYNGEE in the germline V gene.

This chain joins TRBV10-3 and TRBJ2-7, with D unclear. The CDR3 loop spans 15 amino acids. Trimming removed 0 bases from V and 1 base from J, with 10 bases in between. The germline CDR1 and CDR2 sequences are ENHRY and SYGVKD. The CDR3 is CAISESLGRSYEQYF. The CDR3 DNA follows: TGTGCCATCAGTGAGTCTCTTGGCCGATCCTACGAGCAGTACTTC.

The gene calls are TRBV18 and TRBJ2-7, with D possibly being TRBD2 (5 bases). Germline CDR1 is KGHSH and CDR2 is LQKENI. This CDR3 comprises 13 residues. Trimming removed 6 bases at V and 2 bases at J, with 11 bases between. CDR3 in DNA: TGTGCCAGCTCTCTCGGGATTACCTACGAGCAGTACTTC. Translating it yields CASSLGITYEQYF.

The chain joins TRBV19 to TRBJ2-5, with 10 nucleotides matching TRBD2. This CDR3 has 14 amino acids. Per the germline V gene, CDR1 is LNHDA and CDR2 is SQIVND (reference sequence). With V trimmed by 3 bases and J by 5 bases, 3 bases remained unmatched. The CDR3 nucleotides are TGTGCCAGTAGTATGCCGGGACTAGCGGAGACCCAGTACTTC. It yields the protein CASSMPGLAETQYF.

This clone was found many times. The V and J genes are TRBV6-5 and TRBJ2-1, with unresolved D. V gave up 5 bases and J gave up 9 bases, with 8 bases separating them. The CDR3 loop spans 11 amino acids. Germline CDR1 MNHEY, CDR2 SVGAGI. The CDR3 loop is CASSNAGEQFF. The DNA of the CDR3 is TGTGCCAGCAGTAACGCTGGTGAGCAGTTCTTC.

This clone was counted a few times. The chain is built from TRBV5-4 and TRBJ2-7, with 8 bases fitting TRBD1. Germline CDR1 is SGHNT and CDR2 is YYREEE (reference sequence). The CDR3 contains 16 residues. V shed 4 bases, J shed 0 bases, and the junction held 9 bases outside the gene matches. The DNA of the CDR3 is TGTGCCAGCAGCGGGTACCGGGACAGGAGCTCCTACGAGCAGTACTTC. It codes for CASSGYRDRSSYEQYF.

This chain links TRBV5-1 with TRBJ2-1; TRBD2 aligns across 7 bases. The CDR3 spans 17 residues. Per the germline V gene, CDR1 is SGHRS and CDR2 is YFSETQ. V was clipped by 0 bases and J by 0 bases; unmatched bases: 6. The CDR3 DNA follows: TGCGCCAGCAGCTTGGAGGGAGGCGGGAGCTCCTACAATGAGCAGTTCTTC. It codes for CASSLEGGGSSYNEQFF.

V usage is TRBV7-9 and J usage is TRBJ2-5, with D perhaps TRBD2 (5 bases). This CDR3 contains 15 residues. Germline CDR1 SEHNR, CDR2 FQNEAQ (reference sequence). The V gene lost 2 bases and the J gene lost 4 bases, with 14 bases spanning the gap. The CDR3, as DNA: TGTGCCAGCAGCTTACTTCCGGGGATGGGAGAGACCCAGTACTTC. Its protein product is CASSLLPGMGETQYF.